A selection of T cell receptor beta chains follows, all from one sample in a study of T cell responses to AZD1222 COVID-19 vaccine. Produced via immunoSEQ multiplex PCR; TCRdb's table is partial and in-frame only. The table lists roughly 100,000 clones, less than 95% of them singletons, with more than 4.5% in the top ten. The starting material was peripheral blood, obtained on day 0 of AZD1222 vaccination. These receptors were collected from an adult in good health. Both conserved end residues are part of each CDR3. Size tells how often a clone was seen (once, few, many) or the class of an expanded clone, and some rows leave it out.

v_gene: TRBV12-3/TRBV12-4; abundance: NA; j_gene: TRBJ2-2; CDR3aa: CASSLAGAGELFF
v_gene: TRBV15; abundance: NA; j_gene: TRBJ2-1; CDR3aa: CATLGGLAGNNEQFF
v_gene: TRBV18; abundance: NA; j_gene: TRBJ1-6; CDR3aa: CASSPSWGQRNSPLHF
v_gene: TRBV28; abundance: NA; j_gene: TRBJ1-1; CDR3aa: CASSLSGATEAFF
v_gene: TRBV6-4; abundance: medium-sized; j_gene: TRBJ1-1; CDR3aa: CASSASGGEGTEAFF
v_gene: TRBV7-2; abundance: NA; j_gene: TRBJ2-5; CDR3aa: CASSPAAGMETQYF
v_gene: TRBV7-9; abundance: NA; j_gene: TRBJ1-4; CDR3aa: CASSLRQLTNEKLFF
v_gene: TRBV28; abundance: NA; j_gene: TRBJ1-5; CDR3aa: CASRPQGIGNQPQHF
v_gene: TRBV2; abundance: NA; j_gene: TRBJ1-6; CDR3aa: CASTLGTENFPLHF
v_gene: TRBV30; abundance: NA; j_gene: TRBJ2-3; CDR3aa: CAWSSWSTDTQYF
v_gene: TRBV4-1; abundance: few; j_gene: TRBJ1-1; CDR3aa: CASSPGIFVGRTEAFF
v_gene: TRBV30; abundance: NA; j_gene: TRBJ1-2; CDR3aa: CACSVSNYGYTF
v_gene: TRBV7-8; abundance: NA; j_gene: TRBJ1-1; CDR3aa: CASSLSRQVAFF
v_gene: TRBV7-9; abundance: NA; j_gene: TRBJ1-2; CDR3aa: CASSFQGYGYTF
v_gene: TRBV28; abundance: NA; j_gene: TRBJ1-3; CDR3aa: CASSFAGRGSGNTIYF